This TCR beta chain was documented in a study of cytomegalovirus exposure and HLA in healthy donors. This clone was seen a handful of times. Its antigen is as yet unknown. Germline values: CDR1 LGHNA, CDR2 YSLEER. V dropped 0 bases and J dropped 7; count of bases not matched to a gene: 9. The CDR3 contains 16 residues. The PCR contained 60 Vbeta and 13 Jbeta primers. Assay used: immunoSEQ multiplex PCR; TCRdb lists only in-frame clones, some missing. The table lists roughly 150,000 clones, approximately 77% of them singletons. General study findings and limits: Roughly uniform depth of sequencing across donors was assumed in presence/absence analyses.

The chain links TRBV4-3 to TRBJ1-1; 9 bases fit TRBD1. The sequencing input was PBMCs. This receptor was taken from a female donor in good health and CMV-seronegative. The CDR3 region is CASSQEPHRGPVEAFF. The CDR3 DNA reads TGCGCCAGCAGCCAAGAACCTCACAGGGGGCCTGTTGAAGCTTTCTTT.